The source of this TCR beta chain is a study of T cell repertoires in ileal Crohn's disease. Germline V CDR1 and CDR2: KGHSH, LQKENI. V shed 5 bases and J shed 0 bases, with 8 bases lying between them. CDR3 length: 13 amino acids. As to this clone: Other DNA sequences in the sample encode the same CDR3.

Sequencing was performed with immunoSEQ multiplex PCR; in TCRdb, only in-frame clones are kept and a portion is missing. The sample includes 6,000 or so clones, around 95% of them seen just once. The sequence was obtained from an adult with Crohn's disease. Sequencing was carried out using ileal tissue. The gene calls are TRBV18 and TRBJ2-7, with D possibly TRBD1 on 6 matching bases. This CDR3 is CASSSTGSYEQYV. In nucleotides, the CDR3 is TGTGCCAGCTCATCGACAGGCTCCTACGAGCAGTACGTC.